The clone carrying this TCR beta chain occurred once. Generated by immunoSEQ multiplex PCR, the TCRdb table keeps only in-frame clones and is missing some. The sample lists under 200,000 clones, about 82% occurring once. These data originate in a study of blood T cell repertoires in COVID-19. This CDR3 comprises 14 residues. Per germline, CDR1 GTSNPN and CDR2 SVGIG (reference sequence). Trimming shortened V by 0 bases and J by 5 bases, and 13 bases separated the two germline ends. The material sequenced was PBMCs or T cells enriched from blood (not recorded which). The clonotype comes from a middle-aged man with acute COVID-19. The J gene is TRBJ2-5, the V gene TRBV30, with D possibly being TRBD1 (5 bases). The DNA for the CDR3 is TGTGCCTGGAGTGTAACCGACAGAATGGAGACCCAGTACTTC. Its translation is CAWSVTDRMETQYF.